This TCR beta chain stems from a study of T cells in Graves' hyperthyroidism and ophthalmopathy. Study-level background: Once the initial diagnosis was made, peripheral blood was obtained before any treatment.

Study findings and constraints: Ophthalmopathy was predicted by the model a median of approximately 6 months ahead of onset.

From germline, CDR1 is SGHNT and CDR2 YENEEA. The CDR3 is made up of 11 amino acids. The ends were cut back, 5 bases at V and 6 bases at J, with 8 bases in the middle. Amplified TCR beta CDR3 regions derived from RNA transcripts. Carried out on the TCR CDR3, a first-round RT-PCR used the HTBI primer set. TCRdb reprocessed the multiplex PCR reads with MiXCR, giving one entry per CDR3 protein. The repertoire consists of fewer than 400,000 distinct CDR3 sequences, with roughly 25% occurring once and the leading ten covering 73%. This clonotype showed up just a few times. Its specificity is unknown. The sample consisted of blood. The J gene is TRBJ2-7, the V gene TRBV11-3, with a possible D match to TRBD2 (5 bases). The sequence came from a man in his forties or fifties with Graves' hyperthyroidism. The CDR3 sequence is CASSEEGEQYF. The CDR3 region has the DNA TGTGCCAGCAGCGAAGAGGGCGAGCAGTACTTC. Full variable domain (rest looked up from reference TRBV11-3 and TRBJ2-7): EAGVVQSPRYKIIEKKQPVAFWCNPISGHNTLYWYLQNLGQGPELLIRYENEEAVDDSQLPKDRFSAERLKGVDSTLKIQPAELGDSAVYLCASSEEGEQYFGPGTRLTVT.